This T cell receptor (beta chain) was identified in a study of T-cell reconstitution after alpha-beta-depleted transplantation in children. Unique molecular identifiers were incorporated when the TCRbeta library was constructed. Each CDR3 protein is one row after TCRdb ran MiXCR on the PCR reads. Among hundreds of thousands of distinct CDR3 sequences listed, roughly 7.8% were seen once. From germline, CDR1 is MGHRA and CDR2 YSYEKL. The CDR3 is 16 residues long. The V gene end was trimmed by 4 bases and the J gene end by 3 bases; junction bases not matched to a gene: 9. The study's findings and limits: Reportedly, only several hundred clones from non-depleted graft cells drove alpha-beta T-cell counts at about two months. Newly made T cells mostly supplied T-cell counts and diversity one year after transplant.

About this clonotype itself: Its antigen remains unknown.

The rearrangement joins TRBV4-1 to TRBJ1-5; 7 bases agree with TRBD1. The source material was peripheral blood, sampled 360 days after TCRalphabeta/CD19-depleted stem cell transplant. The clonotype was recovered from a female patient younger than 10 who had a stem cell transplant for Fanconi anemia, so the T cells may come from the graft donor. The CDR3 nucleotides read TGCGCCAGCAGCCTCAGACAGGGATTAGACAATCAGCCCCAGCATTTT. Encoded protein: CASSLRQGLDNQPQHF.